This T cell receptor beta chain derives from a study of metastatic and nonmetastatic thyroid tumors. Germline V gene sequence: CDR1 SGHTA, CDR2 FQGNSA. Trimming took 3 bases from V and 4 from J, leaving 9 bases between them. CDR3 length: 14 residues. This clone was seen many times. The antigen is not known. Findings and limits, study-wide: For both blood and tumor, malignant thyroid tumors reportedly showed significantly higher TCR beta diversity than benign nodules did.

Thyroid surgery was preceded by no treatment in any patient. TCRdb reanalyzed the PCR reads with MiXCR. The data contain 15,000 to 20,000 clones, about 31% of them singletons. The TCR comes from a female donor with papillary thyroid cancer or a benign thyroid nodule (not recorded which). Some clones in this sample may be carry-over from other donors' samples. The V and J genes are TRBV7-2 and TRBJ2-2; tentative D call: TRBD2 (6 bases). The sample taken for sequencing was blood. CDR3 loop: CASSLGLLTGELFF. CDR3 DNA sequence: TGTGCCAGCAGCTTGGGACTGCTCACCGGGGAGCTGTTTTTT.